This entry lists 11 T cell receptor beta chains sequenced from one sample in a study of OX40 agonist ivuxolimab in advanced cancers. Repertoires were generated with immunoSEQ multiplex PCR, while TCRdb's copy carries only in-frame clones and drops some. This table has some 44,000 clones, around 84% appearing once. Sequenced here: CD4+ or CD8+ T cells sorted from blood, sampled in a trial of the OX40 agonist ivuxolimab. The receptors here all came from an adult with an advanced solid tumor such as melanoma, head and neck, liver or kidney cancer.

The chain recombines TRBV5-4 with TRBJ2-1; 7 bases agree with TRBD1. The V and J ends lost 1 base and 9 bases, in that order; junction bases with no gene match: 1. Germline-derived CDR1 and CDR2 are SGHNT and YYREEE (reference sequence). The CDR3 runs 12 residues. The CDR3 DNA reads TGTGCCAGCAGCTTGACAGGGGCTGAGCAGTTCTTC. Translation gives CASSLTGAEQFF.

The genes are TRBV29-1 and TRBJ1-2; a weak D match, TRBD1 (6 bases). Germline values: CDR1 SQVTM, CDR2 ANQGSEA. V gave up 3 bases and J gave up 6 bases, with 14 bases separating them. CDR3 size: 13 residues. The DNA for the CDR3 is TGCAGCGTTGATCTGGGGGCGGAAGATGGCTACACCTTC. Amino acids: CSVDLGAEDGYTF.

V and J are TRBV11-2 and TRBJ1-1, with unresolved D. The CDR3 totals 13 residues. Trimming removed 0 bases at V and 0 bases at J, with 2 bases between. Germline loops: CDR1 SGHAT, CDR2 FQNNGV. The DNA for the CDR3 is TGTGCCAGCAGCTTAGAACTGAACACTGAAGCTTTCTTT. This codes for CASSLELNTEAFF.

The CDR3 loop is CASSLNGGSYGYTF. In DNA, the CDR3 is TGTGCCAGCAGCTTAAACGGGGGTAGCTATGGCTACACCTTC. The chain links TRBV7-9 to TRBJ1-2; the D gene is possibly TRBD1 (5 bases). The CDR3 has 14 residues. Trimming took off 2 bases at V and 4 bases at J, with 11 bases between the two ends. Germline V gives CDR1 SEHNR, CDR2 FQNEAQ (reference sequence).

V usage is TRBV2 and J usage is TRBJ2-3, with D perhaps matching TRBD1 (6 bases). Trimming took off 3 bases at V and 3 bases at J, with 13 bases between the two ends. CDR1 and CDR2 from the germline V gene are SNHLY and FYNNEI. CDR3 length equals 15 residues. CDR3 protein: CASSEEDRPTDTQYF. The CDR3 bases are TGTGCCAGCAGTGAGGAAGACAGGCCGACAGATACGCAGTATTTT.

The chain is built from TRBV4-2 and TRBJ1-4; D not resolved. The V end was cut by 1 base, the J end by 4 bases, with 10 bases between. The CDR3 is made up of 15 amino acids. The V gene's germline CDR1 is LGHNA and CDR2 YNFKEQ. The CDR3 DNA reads TGTGCCAGCAGCCAAGGGGGAGCGCTTAATGAAAAACTGTTTTTT. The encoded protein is CASSQGGALNEKLFF.

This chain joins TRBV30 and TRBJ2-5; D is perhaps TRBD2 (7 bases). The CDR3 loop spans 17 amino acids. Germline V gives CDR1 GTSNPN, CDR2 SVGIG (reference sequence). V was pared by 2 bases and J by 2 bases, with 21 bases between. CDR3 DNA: TGTGCCTGGAGTACTCCGGAGGGGGGGGTCTTACAAGAGACCCAGTACTTC. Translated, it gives CAWSTPEGGVLQETQYF.

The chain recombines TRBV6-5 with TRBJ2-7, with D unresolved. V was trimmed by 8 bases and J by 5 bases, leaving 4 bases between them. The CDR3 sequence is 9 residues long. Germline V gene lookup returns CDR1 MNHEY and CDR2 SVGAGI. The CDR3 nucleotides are TGTGCCAGCTCGCACGAGCAGTACTTC. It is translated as CASSHEQYF.

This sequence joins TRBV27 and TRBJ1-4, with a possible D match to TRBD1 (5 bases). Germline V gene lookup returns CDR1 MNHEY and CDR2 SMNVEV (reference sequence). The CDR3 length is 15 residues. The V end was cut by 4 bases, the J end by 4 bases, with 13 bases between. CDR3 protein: CASSSTGDHNEKLFF. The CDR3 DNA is TGTGCCAGCAGTTCCACCGGGGACCATAATGAAAAACTGTTTTTT.

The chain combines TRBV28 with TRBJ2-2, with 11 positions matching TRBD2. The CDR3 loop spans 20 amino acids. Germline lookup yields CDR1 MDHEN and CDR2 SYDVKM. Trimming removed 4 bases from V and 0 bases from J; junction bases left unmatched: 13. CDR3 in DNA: TGTGCCAGCAGTTCCTTCCGACTAGCGGGGAGGACCACGAACACCGGGGAGCTGTTTTTT. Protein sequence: CASSSFRLAGRTTNTGELFF.

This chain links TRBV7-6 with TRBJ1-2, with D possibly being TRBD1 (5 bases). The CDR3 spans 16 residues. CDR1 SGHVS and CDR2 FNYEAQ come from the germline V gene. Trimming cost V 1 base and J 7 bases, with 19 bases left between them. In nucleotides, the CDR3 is TGTGCCAGCAGCTTAGTTGAGGGCAGGGCGACTTCTGGCTACACCTTC. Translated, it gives CASSLVEGRATSGYTF.